A single sample gave rise to the 31 T cell receptor beta chains below, sequenced in a study of CD8+ T cells in alopecia areata. RNA extraction and reverse transcription yielded cDNA as sequencing template. TCRdb's copy holds only in-frame clones and misses some; the assay was immunoSEQ multiplex PCR. The sample shows 100,000 to 150,000 clones, approximately 60% of them seen only once. Noted treatment: oral pan-JAK inhibitor, 5-10 mg twice daily. The sequences come from CD4+ T cells sorted from blood, collected at week 4, from a patient treated with tofacitinib. Every receptor here comes from a human donor with alopecia areata.

This chain links TRBV6-6 with TRBJ1-4; 8 nucleotides match TRBD1. The CDR3 consists of 15 residues. Germline trimming cut 3 bases from V and 8 bases from J; bases unmatched to any gene: 8. CDR1 and CDR2 from the germline V gene are MNHNY and SVGAGI (reference sequence). The CDR3 here is CASSYYQGAHEKLFF. The CDR3 bases are TGTGCCAGCAGTTATTATCAGGGGGCTCACGAAAAACTGTTTTTT.

The chain combines TRBV7-2 with TRBJ1-2; no firm D call. V lost 6 bases to trimming and J lost 3 bases, with 14 bases between them. Per germline, CDR1 SGHTA and CDR2 FQGNSA. The CDR3 loop spans 14 amino acids. The CDR3: CASSLYKEYYGYTF. The CDR3 DNA reads TGTGCCAGCAGTTTATACAAGGAGTACTATGGCTACACCTTC.

V gene TRBV5-6 combines with J gene TRBJ2-5; TRBD1 matches at 8 bases. The CDR3 loop spans 14 amino acids. Unmatched junction bases numbered 5, after V lost 4 bases and J lost 3 bases. Germline V CDR1 and CDR2: SGHDT, YYEEEE. CDR3 loop: CASSRGQGEETQYF. For the CDR3, the DNA is TGTGCCAGCAGCAGAGGACAGGGAGAAGAGACCCAGTACTTC.

This chain uses TRBV28 with TRBJ2-5; 7 bases fit TRBD2. The J segment lost 5 bases and the V segment lost 5 bases, leaving 14 bases of the junction unmatched. There are 16 residues in the CDR3. Per germline, CDR1 MDHEN and CDR2 SYDVKM. CDR3 bases: TGTGCCAGCAGTACCACGGGGAGGGGCGCAAGGGAGACCCAGTACTTC. Its protein product is CASSTTGRGARETQYF.

This clone was counted a single time. The V call is TRBV27, the J call TRBJ2-4, with D hard to call. CDR1 is MNHEY and CDR2 is SMNVEV in the germline V gene (reference sequence). V gave up 5 bases and J gave up 8 bases, with 13 bases separating them. The CDR3 consists of 13 residues. CDR3 DNA: TGTGCCAGCAGTCCCATCTCTGGGCACATTCAGTACTTC. It encodes CASSPISGHIQYF.

This sequence joins TRBV19 and TRBJ1-3; D gene uncertain. The CDR3 is 13 residues long. Trimming left V 6 bases short and J 3 bases short, with 9 bases between. CDR1 LNHDA and CDR2 SQIVND come from the germline V gene (reference sequence). The CDR3 is CASSPSHGNTIYF. CDR3 bases: TGTGCCAGTAGCCCTTCTCATGGAAACACCATATATTTT.

This clone was found a few times. The chain combines TRBV7-9 with TRBJ1-5; possible D gene TRBD1, 5 bases. The CDR3 consists of 14 residues. Germline V gives CDR1 SEHNR, CDR2 FQNEAQ (reference sequence). The ends were cut back, 1 base at V and 4 bases at J, with 8 bases in the middle. Written as DNA, the CDR3 is TGTGCCAGCAGCTTAGACAGGACTAATCAGCCCCAGCATTTT. It translates to CASSLDRTNQPQHF.

This clone was found a few times. The rearrangement uses TRBV30 and TRBJ2-3, with D possibly TRBD2 on 5 matching bases. V was clipped by 2 bases and J by 2 bases, with 14 bases between them. Germline V lookup: CDR1 GTSNPN, CDR2 SVGIG (reference sequence). The CDR3 is 15 residues long. The CDR3 DNA follows: TGTGCCTGGAGTAAACTATCCGGACTCACAGATACGCAGTATTTT. Translating gives CAWSKLSGLTDTQYF.

J is TRBJ2-7 and V is TRBV29-1; 8 nucleotides match TRBD2. V trimming: 5 bases; J trimming: 0 bases; junction bases outside the gene matches: 3. The CDR3 contains 13 residues. Germline CDR1 and CDR2: SQVTM and ANQGSEA. CDR3 in DNA: TGCAGCGTTAAGCGGGAGCCCTCCTACGAGCAGTACTTC. Protein sequence: CSVKREPSYEQYF.

This clone was seen once. This sequence joins TRBV5-6 and TRBJ2-1, with TRBD1 as a possible D gene (5 bases). The length of the CDR3 is 13 residues. The V gene lost 4 bases and the J gene lost 9 bases, with 14 bases spanning the gap. Germline CDR1 is SGHDT and CDR2 is YYEEEE. CDR3 loop: CASSAQGRGEQFF. The CDR3, as DNA: TGTGCCAGCAGCGCTCAGGGTAGGGGTGAGCAGTTCTTC.

The CDR3 loop is CASSSTPGSPADTQYF. CDR3 in DNA: TGTGCCAGCAGCTCCACCCCCGGGAGTCCGGCAGATACGCAGTATTTT. The V and J genes are TRBV28 and TRBJ2-3, with D maybe TRBD2 (6 bases). The CDR3 is 16 amino acids. V lost 6 bases and J 4 bases, leaving 20 bases between the germline ends. Germline V gene lookup returns CDR1 MDHEN and CDR2 SYDVKM.

The chain has TRBV15 and TRBJ1-1, with 8 bases aligning to TRBD1. The CDR3 has 14 residues. Germline lookup yields CDR1 LNHNV and CDR2 YYDKDF (reference sequence). The J segment lost 5 bases and the V segment lost 5 bases, leaving 7 bases of the junction unmatched. The CDR3 region is CATSGRQGKTEAFF. CDR3 DNA sequence: TGTGCCACCAGCGGGCGACAGGGGAAGACTGAAGCTTTCTTT.

J is TRBJ2-5 and V is TRBV2, with D perhaps matching TRBD2 (5 bases). The ends were cut back, 2 bases at V and 5 bases at J, with 6 bases in the middle. The germline V gene has CDR1 SNHLY and CDR2 FYNNEI. The CDR3 length is 12 residues. This CDR3 reads CASSETGETQYF. The CDR3, as DNA: TGTGCCAGCAGTGAAACGGGGGAGACCCAGTACTTC.

The chain uses TRBV27 and TRBJ2-1, with 8 bases that match TRBD2. J gave up 3 bases and V 2 bases, and 3 bases lay outside the gene matches. Germline V gene data show CDR1 as MNHEY and CDR2 as SMNVEV (reference sequence). This CDR3 is 15 amino acids long. CDR3 in amino acids: CASSLRGGLYNEQFF. Here the CDR3 DNA reads TGTGCCAGCAGTTTACGGGGGGGCCTCTACAATGAGCAGTTCTTC.

This chain links TRBV9 with TRBJ2-5; TRBD2 matches 8 bases. The CDR3 has 17 amino acids. The ends lost 0 bases at V and 5 bases at J; junction bases unmatched: 12. Germline V gives CDR1 SGDLS, CDR2 YYNGEE. The CDR3 loop reads CASSVEGVAGPQETQYF. In DNA, the CDR3 is TGTGCCAGCAGCGTAGAAGGGGTAGCGGGACCCCAGGAGACCCAGTACTTC.

The chain joins TRBV25-1 to TRBJ1-2, with 8 bases identical to TRBD1. CDR3 length: 15 residues. After removal of 2 bases from V and 6 bases from J, the junction contained 8 bases not matched to a gene. Germline CDR1 and CDR2: MGHDK and SYGVNS. In DNA form, the CDR3 reads TGTGCCAGCAGTGAAGCGGACAGGGTTCGGAATGGCTACACCTTC. It specifies CASSEADRVRNGYTF.

The J gene is TRBJ2-5, the V gene TRBV7-6, with 12 bases identical to TRBD2. Per the germline V gene, CDR1 is SGHVS and CDR2 is FNYEAQ. V gave up 5 bases and J gave up 2 bases; unmatched junction bases: 3. The CDR3 sequence is 15 residues long. The CDR3 is CASSATSGGQETQYF. CDR3 sequence (DNA): TGTGCCAGCAGCGCGACTAGCGGGGGTCAAGAGACCCAGTACTTC.

This clone was picked up a small number of times. The gene calls are TRBV7-2 and TRBJ2-5; possibly TRBD2 for D (6 bases). V dropped 7 bases and J dropped 6 bases, with 18 bases sitting between them. In germline, CDR1 is SGHTA, CDR2 FQGNSA. The CDR3 contains 14 residues. The CDR3 sequence is CASTMLGAGKTQYF. The CDR3 bases are TGTGCCAGCACCATGCTTGGGGCGGGGAAGACCCAGTACTTC.

This clone turned up a few times. The same CDR3 can be traced to other DNA sequences in this sample. The gene calls are TRBV7-2 and TRBJ1-2, with D tentatively TRBD1 (6 bases). Trimming removed 5 bases at V and 1 base at J, with 8 bases between. The CDR3 sequence is 13 residues long. Germline V gene lookup returns CDR1 SGHTA and CDR2 FQGNSA. This CDR3 is CASSPDSNYGYTF. The CDR3, as DNA: TGTGCCAGCAGCCCGGACAGTAACTATGGCTACACCTTC.

This chain links TRBV18 with TRBJ2-7; TRBD2 aligns across 12 bases. With V trimmed by 3 bases and J by 4 bases, 1 base remained unmatched. CDR1 KGHSH and CDR2 LQKENI come from the germline V gene. This CDR3 has 14 residues. CDR3 residues: CASSPTSGSYEQYF. For the CDR3, the DNA is TGTGCCAGCTCACCGACTAGCGGGAGTTACGAGCAGTACTTC.

This clone has just a few counts. The rearrangement uses TRBV7-2 and TRBJ1-2; a weak D match, TRBD1 (5 bases). The V gene lost 5 bases and the J gene lost 4 bases, with 11 bases spanning the gap. Germline loops: CDR1 SGHTA, CDR2 FQGNSA. This CDR3 region has 13 residues. The CDR3 DNA is TGTGCCAGCAGCCCGGACAAGGCCTATGGCTACACCTTC. Amino acid sequence: CASSPDKAYGYTF. Full variable domain (outside the CDR3, taken from reference TRBV7-2 and TRBJ1-2): GAGVSQSPSNKVTEKGKDVELRCDPISGHTALYWYRQSLGQGLEFLIYFQGNSAPDKSGLPSDRFSAERTGGSVSTLTIQRTQQEDSAVYLCASSPDKAYGYTFGSGTRLTVV.

The V call is TRBV29-1, the J call TRBJ2-3; 7 bases line up with TRBD1. The germline V gene has CDR1 SQVTM and CDR2 ANQGSEA. After removal of 5 bases from V and 6 bases from J, the junction contained 8 bases not matched to a gene. The CDR3 loop spans 13 amino acids. CDR3: CSVPGQPGDTQYF. The CDR3 nucleotides are TGCAGCGTTCCGGGACAGCCGGGGGATACGCAGTATTTT.

The chain has TRBV6-4 and TRBJ2-4; tentative D call: TRBD1 (6 bases). The germline gives CDR1 MRHNA, CDR2 SNTAGT. Trimming removed 5 bases from V and 0 bases from J, with 11 bases in between. There are 15 residues in the CDR3. CDR3 protein: CASSRGQRAKNIQYF. The DNA of the CDR3 is TGTGCCAGCAGTCGTGGACAGCGAGCCAAAAACATTCAGTACTTC.

This clone has a count of ten or more. This chain joins TRBV10-3 and TRBJ1-2; D gene unclear. The germline V and J ends were trimmed by 0 bases and 4 bases, with 12 bases remaining between them. The CDR3 loop spans 15 amino acids. CDR1 and CDR2 (germline): ENHRY, SYGVKD. DNA of the CDR3: TGTGCCATCAGTGAGTCGTACCAGGCGACCTATGGCTACACCTTC. This codes for CAISESYQATYGYTF.

The rearrangement joins TRBV10-3 to TRBJ1-5; the D is unclear. The V gene lost 4 bases and the J gene lost 9 bases, with 13 bases spanning the gap. This CDR3 region has 13 residues. Looked up from germline, CDR1 is ENHRY and CDR2 is SYGVKD. For the CDR3, the DNA is TGTGCCATCAGTGTTACGGGAACGGGGCCCCAGCATTTT. Translating it yields CAISVTGTGPQHF.

This clone was counted between two and nine times. The V call is TRBV7-2, the J call TRBJ2-5, with unresolved D. V lost 1 base and J 0 bases, leaving 6 bases between the germline ends. The CDR3 runs 14 residues. The germline CDR1 and CDR2 sequences are SGHTA and FQGNSA. For the CDR3, the DNA is TGTGCCAGCAGCTTAGGGTCGGACCAAGAGACCCAGTACTTC. Its translation: CASSLGSDQETQYF. The full variable domain, rest sourced from reference TRBV7-2 and TRBJ2-5, is GAGVSQSPSNKVTEKGKDVELRCDPISGHTALYWYRQSLGQGLEFLIYFQGNSAPDKSGLPSDRFSAERTGGSVSTLTIQRTQQEDSAVYLCASSLGSDQETQYFGPGTRLLVL.

J is TRBJ1-5 and V is TRBV30; D remains ambiguous. Germline values: CDR1 GTSNPN, CDR2 SVGIG (reference sequence). There are 14 residues in the CDR3. Deletions cut 3 bases from V and 4 bases from J, with 13 bases between. CDR3 in DNA: TGTGCCTGGAGGCCTCTCGCCCTTAATCAGCCCCAGCATTTT. This encodes CAWRPLALNQPQHF. Full variable domain (remainder filled in from reference TRBV30 and TRBJ1-5): SQTIHQWPATLVQPVGSPLSLECTVEGTSNPNLYWYRQAAGRGLQLLFYSVGIGQISSEVPQNLSASRPQDRQFILSSKKLLLSDSGFYLCAWRPLALNQPQHFGDGTRLSIL.

Concerning this clone: A junction boundary mismatches the germline segment, possibly from a read error. This chain joins TRBV6-5 and TRBJ2-7, with 9 bases matching TRBD1. Per germline, CDR1 MNHEY and CDR2 SVGAGI. CDR3 length: 15 residues. The CDR3 sequence is CASSNSGTGYTEQYF. Written as DNA, the CDR3 is TGTGCCAGCAGTAACTCCGGGACAGGGTATACCGAGCAGTACTTC.

This clone was found once. The chain links TRBV28 to TRBJ2-1; perhaps TRBD2 as D (6 bases). CDR1 and CDR2 from the germline V gene are MDHEN and SYDVKM. The germline V and J ends were trimmed by 5 bases and 7 bases, with 21 bases remaining between them. The CDR3 covers 16 residues. The CDR3 reads CASSPTRDSAGNEQFF. In nucleotides, the CDR3 is TGTGCCAGCAGTCCGACTAGGGACTCTGCGGGGAATGAGCAGTTCTTC.

This chain joins TRBV7-3 and TRBJ2-3, with 10 bases lining up with TRBD2. The trim removed 3 bases at V and 8 bases at J, leaving 5 bases unmatched. Germline CDR1 is SGHTA and CDR2 is FQGTGA. The CDR3 has 14 residues. The CDR3 is CASSLGLAGATQYF. The CDR3 nucleotides are TGTGCCAGCAGCTTGGGCCTAGCGGGGGCTACGCAGTATTTT.

The gene calls are TRBV4-3 and TRBJ2-6; D remains ambiguous. The V and J ends lost 0 bases and 1 base respectively, with 19 bases between them. Germline assignment: CDR1 LGHNA and CDR2 YSLEER. This CDR3 has 20 amino acids. CDR3 protein: CASSQEVILHGFSGANVLTF. In DNA form, the CDR3 reads TGCGCCAGCAGCCAAGAAGTTATACTTCACGGGTTTTCTGGGGCCAACGTCCTGACTTTC.